The 18 T cell receptor beta chains below come from one sample, sequenced in a study of shared clonotypes between healthy human individuals. The assay was immunoSEQ multiplex PCR, and TCRdb's table has in-frame clones only and misses some. Of 2 million to 2.5 million clones listed, approximately 95% are singletons. Sample: naive CD4+ T cells from PBMCs. As to subset: CD45RA+ positively selected. These receptors all stem from a man between 18 and 29 years old in good health. Some clones in this sample may be carry-over from other donors' samples.

Notes on this clone: The sample carries other DNA sequences with the same CDR3. The CDR3 loop reads CSLTSGETQYF. In DNA form, the CDR3 reads TGCAGCCTTACTAGCGGAGAGACCCAGTACTTC. The rearrangement links TRBV20-1 to TRBJ2-5; 8 bases are a match to TRBD2. Germline CDR1 reads DFQATT; CDR2 reads SNEGSKA (reference sequence). The CDR3 extends over 11 amino acids.

J is TRBJ2-3 and V is TRBV14, with 7 bases that match TRBD2. CDR1 SGHDN and CDR2 FVKESK come from the germline V gene. CDR3 size: 12 residues. The trim removed 4 bases at V and 7 bases at J, leaving 2 bases unmatched. The CDR3 bases are TGTGCCAGCAGCCTTAGCGGGTATACGCAGTATTTT. It encodes CASSLSGYTQYF.

This chain links TRBV28 with TRBJ2-4, with TRBD1 matching over 7 bases. Losses at the gene ends were 4 bases for V and 8 bases for J; bases not matched to a gene: 14. CDR1 is MDHEN and CDR2 is SYDVKM in the germline V gene. This CDR3 contains 16 residues. The CDR3 bases are TGTGCCAGCAGTTCGCCCAGGGCAGGGGGAAGGGACATTCAGTACTTC. Protein product: CASSSPRAGGRDIQYF.

CDR3 in amino acids: CASSLLQGGSLETQYF. The CDR3 DNA reads TGTGCCAGCAGCTTGCTCCAAGGCGGGAGTCTAGAGACCCAGTACTTC. The V gene is TRBV5-6, the J gene TRBJ2-5, with 7 bases that match TRBD2. This CDR3 spans 16 amino acids. The germline gives CDR1 SGHDT, CDR2 YYEEEE. V was clipped by 1 base and J by 4 bases; unmatched bases: 10.

The chain combines TRBV18 with TRBJ2-7; possible D gene TRBD1, 6 bases. In germline, CDR1 is KGHSH, CDR2 LQKENI. This CDR3 has 16 amino acids. The ends were cut back, 3 bases at V and 0 bases at J, with 15 bases in the middle. The CDR3 nucleotides are TGTGCCAGCTCACCTTTCACCGGGACATCCTCCTACGAGCAGTACTTC. It specifies CASSPFTGTSSYEQYF.

This clone appeared a single time. The chain couples TRBV28 to TRBJ1-5, with D perhaps matching TRBD1 (5 bases). CDR1 is MDHEN, CDR2 SYDVKM, per germline. The CDR3 is made up of 15 amino acids. V gave up 5 bases and J gave up 5 bases, with 16 bases separating them. DNA for the CDR3: TGTGCCAGCAGTGCCCGGGACGGGGACTATCAGCCCCAGCATTTT. Amino acids: CASSARDGDYQPQHF.

This chain links TRBV2 with TRBJ2-1; no reliable D call. The V gene lost 5 bases and the J gene lost 8 bases, with 13 bases spanning the gap. Germline V gives CDR1 SNHLY, CDR2 FYNNEI. CDR3 length equals 13 residues. The CDR3 DNA sequence: TGTGCCAGCAGTTTTGGCGTCGGCTATGAGCAGTTCTTC. Protein sequence: CASSFGVGYEQFF.

CDR3 DNA: TGTGCCAGCAGTACTCGGACAGGGGATGAAAAACTGTTTTTT. This gives the protein CASSTRTGDEKLFF. V usage is TRBV6-6 and J usage is TRBJ1-4, with TRBD1 identical over 9 bases. The CDR3 covers 14 residues. Per the germline V gene, CDR1 is MNHNY and CDR2 is SVGAGI (reference sequence). Trimming removed 5 bases from V and 6 bases from J; junction bases left unmatched: 4.

The chain links TRBV19 to TRBJ2-1; D ambiguous. With 4 bases removed from V and 9 bases from J, the gap between germline ends came to 19 bases. This CDR3 region has 15 residues. CDR1 and CDR2 (germline): LNHDA, SQIVND (reference sequence). The CDR3 DNA reads as TGTGCCAGTAGTACTTTCGGCCCTGCCTGGGGTGAGCAGTTCTTC. It codes for CASSTFGPAWGEQFF.

The rearrangement uses TRBV6-1 and TRBJ2-1; 9 positions match TRBD2. Germline CDR1 is MNHNS and CDR2 is SASEGT. The CDR3 is made up of 16 amino acids. V trimming: 3 bases; J trimming: 3 bases; junction bases outside the gene matches: 6. The CDR3 DNA sequence: TGTGCCAGCAGTGACACCCCTAGCGGGGTCTACAATGAGCAGTTCTTC. It encodes CASSDTPSGVYNEQFF.

This clone was observed once. The chain joins TRBV10-3 to TRBJ2-5; no clear D gene. The V gene's germline CDR1 is ENHRY and CDR2 SYGVKD. Trimming shortened V by 3 bases and J by 2 bases, and 13 bases separated the two germline ends. There are 15 residues in the CDR3. The CDR3 protein is CAISESWARQETQYF. The CDR3 coding sequence is TGTGCCATCAGTGAATCTTGGGCCAGACAAGAGACCCAGTACTTC.

The V call is TRBV28, the J call TRBJ1-2, with D perhaps matching TRBD1 (6 bases). This CDR3 region has 15 residues. CDR1 is MDHEN, CDR2 SYDVKM, per germline. The germline V and J ends were trimmed by 1 base and 4 bases, with 13 bases remaining between them. The DNA for the CDR3 is TGTGCCAGCAGTTTATTTCCGGGAGGGGGCTATGGCTACACCTTC. This encodes CASSLFPGGGYGYTF.

The chain joins TRBV19 to TRBJ2-2; no definite D call. The CDR3 contains 16 residues. V was pared by 3 bases and J by 0 bases, with 11 bases between. Germline V gene sequence: CDR1 LNHDA, CDR2 SQIVND (reference sequence). The CDR3 DNA reads as TGTGCCAGTAGTATCGCCATCTTTTCGAACACCGGGGAGCTGTTTTTT. Protein product: CASSIAIFSNTGELFF.

V gene TRBV7-3 combines with J gene TRBJ2-5; 11 nucleotides align to TRBD1. This CDR3 comprises 15 residues. Germline CDR1 is SGHTA and CDR2 is FQGTGA. The V segment lost 5 bases and the J segment 4 bases; nucleotides outside the gene matches: 6. CDR3 in amino acids: CASSPRGTGGETQYF. DNA of the CDR3: TGTGCCAGCAGCCCAAGGGGGACAGGGGGAGAGACCCAGTACTTC.

V gene TRBV28 combines with J gene TRBJ1-2; D unclear. V was trimmed by 6 bases and J by 4 bases, leaving 15 bases between them. The CDR3 is 14 amino acids. CDR1 and CDR2 from the germline V gene are MDHEN and SYDVKM. The DNA for the CDR3 is TGTGCCAGCAGATACGGGGTTTGGGCCTATGGCTACACCTTC. Its protein is CASRYGVWAYGYTF.

The chain uses TRBV6-1 and TRBJ1-5; D remains ambiguous. V lost 7 bases and J lost 6, with 16 bases in between. Germline-derived CDR1 and CDR2 are MNHNS and SASEGT. This CDR3 is built from 14 residues. The CDR3 is CASTPKGAPQPQHF. The CDR3 DNA reads as TGTGCCAGCACCCCAAAGGGTGCGCCTCAGCCCCAGCATTTT.

This rearrangement joins TRBV7-3 to TRBJ2-7; D is ambiguous. Germline V lookup: CDR1 SGHTA, CDR2 FQGTGA. V gave up 2 bases and J gave up 3 bases, with 5 bases separating them. This CDR3 spans 12 amino acids. In DNA form, the CDR3 reads TGTGCCAGCAGCTTAGCGGACTACGAGCAGTACTTC. Its translation: CASSLADYEQYF.

The gene calls are TRBV6-1 and TRBJ2-1; tentatively, D is TRBD1 (6 bases). CDR1 and CDR2 from the germline V gene are MNHNS and SASEGT. V lost 6 bases and J 9 bases, leaving 18 bases between the germline ends. The CDR3 runs 14 residues. CDR3 sequence reads: CASRPRDTRLEQFF. The CDR3 DNA reads TGTGCCAGCAGACCTCGGGACACCCGCCTTGAGCAGTTCTTC.